Listed below are T cell receptor beta chains from one sample, sequenced in a study of blood T cell repertoires in COVID-19. The protocol was immunoSEQ multiplex PCR, while the TCRdb copy is restricted to in-frame clones and leaves out a portion. The data contain 110,000 or so clones, 88% of them seen just once; the ten biggest clones take up around 2%. The sequencing sample was made of peripheral blood. The origin of the receptors is a human donor in a cohort sampled during active COVID-19. CDR3s include the opening cysteine and the closing phenylalanine or tryptophan. A D gene is named only where the DNA matches it firmly. Part of the rows lack a size; the others show once, few, many or a class for expanded clones.

D gene	CDR3 length	clone size	V gene	J gene	CDR3 DNA	CDR3 protein
.	14	.	TRBV7-8	TRBJ1-1	TGTGCCAGCAGCCAAAAACGGGGTTGGACTGAAGCTTTCTTT	CASSQKRGWTEAFF
.	12	.	TRBV4-1	TRBJ1-2	TGCGCCAGCAGCCAAGTAACGGGTGGCTACACCTTC	CASSQVTGGYTF
TRBD2	16	.	TRBV6-1	TRBJ2-3	TGTGCCAGCAGTGAGGGACTAGCGGGCCGCACAGATACGCAGTATTTT	CASSEGLAGRTDTQYF
TRBD1	15	.	TRBV4-1	TRBJ2-5	TGCGCCAGCAGCCCAGGGACAGGGTCGATAGAGACCCAGTACTTC	CASSPGTGSIETQYF
.	11	.	TRBV12-3/TRBV12-4	TRBJ1-2	TGTGCCAGCAGTTCAGGGTATGGCTACACCTTC	CASSSGYGYTF
.	15	.	TRBV28	TRBJ2-7	TGTGCCAGCAGTTTACTTGACAGCTCCTCCTACGAGCAGTACTTC	CASSLLDSSSYEQYF
.	15	.	TRBV7-7	TRBJ2-3	TGTGCTAGCAGCTTATCGGCCCAGCAGGGGGATACGCAGTATTTT	CASSLSAQQGDTQYF
TRBD1	14	.	TRBV5-4	TRBJ1-2	TGTGCCAGCAGCTGGGCAGGGGGCGCAGAAGGCTACACCTTC	CASSWAGGAEGYTF
.	16	.	TRBV6-5	TRBJ1-2	TGTGCCAGCAGTTACGGGACATTAGGCGAGCTCTATGGCTACACCTTC	CASSYGTLGELYGYTF
.	13	.	TRBV10-1	TRBJ1-2	TGCGCCAGCAGTGAGTACAGAAACTATGGCTACACCTTC	CASSEYRNYGYTF
.	13	.	TRBV11-2	TRBJ1-2	TGTGCCAGCAGCTTCAAGGGGGACTATGGCTACACCTTC	CASSFKGDYGYTF
.	13	.	TRBV11-2	TRBJ1-5	TGTGCCAGCAGCTTAGATGGCGGACAGCCCCAGCATTTT	CASSLDGGQPQHF
.	15	.	TRBV5-4	TRBJ2-1	TGTGCCAGCAGCGTGTGGGGAAAGGGGTACAATGAGCAGTTCTTC	CASSVWGKGYNEQFF
.	15	.	TRBV7-8	TRBJ2-3	TGTGCCAGCAGCTTGGAGGGTCGGAGCACAGATACGCAGTATTTT	CASSLEGRSTDTQYF
TRBD2	16	.	TRBV2	TRBJ2-7	TGTGCCAGCAGTGATGACCTAGCGGTATCCTCCTACGAGCAGTACTTC	CASSDDLAVSSYEQYF
TRBD1	15	once	TRBV27	TRBJ1-2	TGTGCCAGCAGTTTGTCGGACAGGGAAAGCTATGGCTACACCTTC	CASSLSDRESYGYTF
.	15	.	TRBV10-1	TRBJ2-7	TGCGCCAGCAGTGAGTCTTCTGTATACTCCTACGAGCAGTACTTC	CASSESSVYSYEQYF
TRBD2	14	.	TRBV10-2	TRBJ2-5	TGCGCCAGCAGCCCCTGGACTAGCCGAGAGACCCAGTACTTC	CASSPWTSRETQYF
.	17	.	TRBV2	TRBJ2-2	TGTGCCAGCAGTGATGCAGCCAGGGATACGAACACCGGGGAGCTGTTTTTT	CASSDAARDTNTGELFF
.	16	once	TRBV2	TRBJ1-5	TGTGCCAGCATCCGGGAAGCAGGGGAGATGACTCAGCCCCAGCATTTT	CASIREAGEMTQPQHF
.	13	medium-sized	TRBV7-9	TRBJ2-7	TGTGCCAGCAGCTTAGCGGAGGGCTACGAGCAGTACTTC	CASSLAEGYEQYF
.	14	.	TRBV2	TRBJ2-2	TGTGCCAGCAGTGAATTCCCAGGGGCCGGGGAGCTGTTTTTT	CASSEFPGAGELFF
TRBD1	16	once	TRBV24-1	TRBJ2-1	TGTGCCACCAGTGATTTGCGGGGACAGAAACGCGATGAGCAGTTCTTC	CATSDLRGQKRDEQFF
.	15	.	TRBV24-1	TRBJ1-5	TGTGCCACCAGTGAGTACGGGAATAGCAATCAGCCCCAGCATTTT	CATSEYGNSNQPQHF
.	14	once	TRBV7-8	TRBJ1-1	TGTGCCAGCAGCTCTGGAGTATCAGACAGGGAAGCTTTCTTT	CASSSGVSDREAFF
.	13	.	TRBV29-1	TRBJ2-3	TGCAGCGTCAGGACAGTTAGCACAGATACGCAGTATTTT	CSVRTVSTDTQYF
.	13	.	TRBV18	TRBJ2-1	TGTGCCAGCTCACCATCGGCGGGGAATGAGCAGTTCTTC	CASSPSAGNEQFF
TRBD2	16	.	TRBV27	TRBJ2-1	TGTGCCAGCAGTTCAGGACTAGCGGAAACATACAATGAGCAGTTCTTC	CASSSGLAETYNEQFF
.	16	.	TRBV9	TRBJ1-2	TGTGCCAGCAGCGTAGAAGGGGGAATCAACGGCTATGGCTACACCTTC	CASSVEGGINGYGYTF
TRBD1	14	.	TRBV15	TRBJ2-7	TGTGCCACCAGCGGGGACAGGGCCTCCTACGAGCAGTACTTC	CATSGDRASYEQYF
TRBD1	13	few	TRBV13	TRBJ1-2	TGTGCCAGCAGTCAGGGACAGCTCTATGGCTACACCTTC	CASSQGQLYGYTF
.	14	.	TRBV6-5	TRBJ1-2	TGTGCCAGCAGGCGGGCCGCCACTAGCTATGGCTACACCTTC	CASRRAATSYGYTF
TRBD2	16	.	TRBV11-3	TRBJ2-5	TGTGCCAGCAGCTCGGGACTAGCGGGAGGAGCAGAGACCCAGTACTTC	CASSSGLAGGAETQYF
TRBD1	16	.	TRBV9	TRBJ2-2	TGTGCCAGCGGTCTGTTGGGACAGCCTAGTACCGGGGAGCTGTTTTTT	CASGLLGQPSTGELFF
.	19	.	TRBV6-1	TRBJ1-6	TGTGCCAGCAGTGACCCCCCTGGTGGACAAAGCTCCTATAATTCACCCCTCCACTTT	CASSDPPGGQSSYNSPLHF
TRBD2	15	.	TRBV19	TRBJ2-1	TGTGCCAGTAGTATCCTAGCGGGAGTAGGCAATGAGCAGTTCTTC	CASSILAGVGNEQFF
.	21	.	TRBV4-2	TRBJ2-1	TGTGCCAGCAGCCAAGATGAGGGGGCTAGCGGGCCCAGGGGCTCCTACAATGAGCAGTTCTTC	CASSQDEGASGPRGSYNEQFF
TRBD1	17	.	TRBV6-1	TRBJ1-6	TGTGCCAGCAGTGAAGTGTTCAGGGGACAGGGGGATTCACCCCTCCACTTT	CASSEVFRGQGDSPLHF
.	14	.	TRBV7-3	TRBJ2-5	TGTGCCAGCAGCTTAGGCGGGGCGGGGGAGACCCAGTACTTC	CASSLGGAGETQYF
.	13	once	TRBV12-3/TRBV12-4	TRBJ1-2	TGTGCCAGCAAGCCGGAGGAGGGGTATGGCTACACCTTC	CASKPEEGYGYTF
TRBD2	15	.	TRBV24-1	TRBJ2-3	TGTGCCACCAGGGGACTAGCGGGGGGAAGGGATACGCAGTATTTT	CATRGLAGGRDTQYF
TRBD2	15	.	TRBV30	TRBJ2-1	TGTGCCTGGAGTGTAGGACTAGCGGGAGCGGATGAGCAGTTCTTC	CAWSVGLAGADEQFF
.	13	.	TRBV3-1/TRBV3-2	TRBJ2-1	TGTGCCAGCAGTCCGGACTACTACAATGAGCAGTTCTTC	CASSPDYYNEQFF
.	15	few	TRBV9	TRBJ2-1	TGTGCCAGCAGCCCCCACCCGGGGACCTACAATGAGCAGTTCTTC	CASSPHPGTYNEQFF
.	14	once	TRBV29-1	TRBJ2-7	TGCAGCGTTGGGAGAGACAGATACCCCTACGAGCAGTACTTC	CSVGRDRYPYEQYF
TRBD2	15	.	TRBV6-5	TRBJ2-1	TGTGCCAGCAGTTACGGGACTAGCGGCGACAATGAGCAGTTCTTC	CASSYGTSGDNEQFF
TRBD2	14	.	TRBV19	TRBJ2-3	TGTGCCAGCGCTCTAGCGGGGGCCACAGATACGCAGTATTTT	CASALAGATDTQYF
TRBD1	15	.	TRBV13	TRBJ2-2	TGTGCCAGCGGAATACTGACAGGGGGAACCGGGGAGCTGTTTTTT	CASGILTGGTGELFF
TRBD1	18	once	TRBV7-8	TRBJ1-5	TGTGCCAGCAGCTTATCTGGGACAGGGGTCGATAGCAATCAGCCCCAGCATTTT	CASSLSGTGVDSNQPQHF
TRBD1	16	.	TRBV3-1/TRBV3-2	TRBJ1-3	TGTGCCAGCAGCCCGCGGACAGGCGGCTCTGGAAACACCATATATTTT	CASSPRTGGSGNTIYF
TRBD1	15	few	TRBV7-9	TRBJ1-4	TGTGCCAGCAGCTACACCGGGACAGGGAACGAAAAACTGTTTTTT	CASSYTGTGNEKLFF
.	12	.	TRBV24-1	TRBJ2-3	TGTGCCACCAGTGACCCCATGGATACGCAGTATTTT	CATSDPMDTQYF
TRBD1	14	.	TRBV18	TRBJ1-4	TGTGCCAGCTCACCGGGACAGGGAGATGAAAAACTGTTTTTT	CASSPGQGDEKLFF
TRBD2	16	.	TRBV7-6	TRBJ2-5	TGTGCCAGCAGCCCCAGGACTAGCGGGAGTAGAGAGACCCAGTACTTC	CASSPRTSGSRETQYF
.	14	.	TRBV19	TRBJ2-3	TGTGCCAGTAGTCAACGGGGGGCGCCAGATACGCAGTATTTT	CASSQRGAPDTQYF
.	15	.	TRBV28	TRBJ2-3	TGTGCCAGCGCGAGGGCTTTCTTTACCCCAGATACGCAGTATTTT	CASARAFFTPDTQYF
.	16	.	TRBV14	TRBJ1-6	TGTGCCAGCAGCAGATCCCCCCCCGGGTCCAGAGGGACCCTCCACTTT	CASSRSPPGSRGTLHF
.	15	few	TRBV3-1/TRBV3-2	TRBJ1-1	TGTGCCAGCAGCCAAGGGGGAGGGTGGGACACTGAAGCTTTCTTT	CASSQGGGWDTEAFF
.	14	.	TRBV19	TRBJ2-3	TGTGCCAGTACGAAGCGGACCAGCACAGATACGCAGTATTTT	CASTKRTSTDTQYF